This TCR beta chain was documented in a study of blood T cell repertoires in COVID-19. TCRdb's table, derived via immunoSEQ multiplex PCR, lists solely in-frame clones and lacks some. The sample records about 190,000 clones, around 84% being singletons. Recovered status in Cohort 3 required two negative PCRs, clearance, or symptom resolution. Germline lookup yields CDR1 SGHAT and CDR2 FQDESV (reference sequence). Trimming at V came to 8 bases and at J to 5 bases, leaving 11 bases not matched to a gene. There are 15 residues in the CDR3. The specimen was PBMCs or T cells enriched from blood (not recorded which). The sequence derives from a woman aged 30 to 39 who had recovered from COVID-19. The V gene is TRBV11-1, the J gene TRBJ2-1, with TRBD2 matching 8 bases. The CDR3 nucleotides read TGTGCCAGCTCGCTTCAAGTAGCGGGAAACAATGAGCAGTTCTTC. It is translated as CASSLQVAGNNEQFF.